One sample yielded the 20 T cell receptor beta chains listed below, sequenced in a study of OX40 agonist ivuxolimab in advanced cancers. TCRdb keeps only in-frame clones here, not all; method: immunoSEQ multiplex PCR. The repertoire has 90,000 to 100,000 clones, 85% to 90% of them found once; the top ten carry approximately 0.35%. The specimen was CD4+ or CD8+ T cells sorted from blood, collected in a trial of the OX40 agonist ivuxolimab. Receptor source: an adult with an advanced solid tumor such as melanoma, head and neck, liver or kidney cancer.

The V gene is TRBV5-1, the J gene TRBJ2-3; TRBD2 agrees at 11 bases. This CDR3 is built from 15 residues. V lost 5 bases, J lost 3 bases, and 5 bases stayed unmatched. Germline CDR1 and CDR2: SGHRS and YFSETQ. The DNA of the CDR3 is TGCGCCAGCAGACCGGGACTAGCGGAAACAGATACGCAGTATTTT. Protein: CASRPGLAETDTQYF.

The count of this clone is one. The DNA of the CDR3 is TGCGCCAGCAGCGGATCTAGCGGGAGGGCCTCCTACGAGCAGTACTTC. It codes for CASSGSSGRASYEQYF. V usage is TRBV5-1 and J usage is TRBJ2-7; 12 bases map to TRBD2. The V gene end was trimmed by 4 bases and the J gene end by 0 bases; junction bases not matched to a gene: 5. The CDR3 length is 16 residues. From germline, CDR1 is SGHRS and CDR2 YFSETQ.

The V and J genes are TRBV18 and TRBJ2-7; tentative D call: TRBD1 (5 bases). Per germline, CDR1 KGHSH and CDR2 LQKENI. Trimming shortened V by 3 bases and J by 1 base, and 10 bases separated the two germline ends. The CDR3 is 14 residues long. The CDR3 coding sequence is TGTGCCAGCTCACCCTTTGCAGGGTCCTACGAGCAGTACTTC. It codes for CASSPFAGSYEQYF.

The chain uses TRBV7-9 and TRBJ2-5; TRBD1 aligns across 7 bases. Germline loops: CDR1 SEHNR, CDR2 FQNEAQ (reference sequence). The V and J ends lost 1 base and 9 bases, in that order; junction bases with no gene match: 2. The CDR3 sequence is 12 residues long. The CDR3 nucleotides read TGTGCCAGCAGCTTAGAAGACAGGGCCCAGTACTTC. Its translation is CASSLEDRAQYF. Filled out from reference TRBV7-9 and TRBJ2-5, the complete variable domain reads DTGVSQNPRHKITKRGQNVTFRCDPISEHNRLYWYRQTLGQGPEFLTYFQNEAQLEKSRLLSDRFSAERPKGSFSTLEIQRTEQGDSAMYLCASSLEDRAQYFGPGTRLLVL.

This clone occurred a few times. The genes are TRBV13 and TRBJ2-7; D is perhaps TRBD1 (6 bases). From germline, CDR1 is PRHDT and CDR2 FYEKMQ (reference sequence). The V and J ends lost 10 bases and 1 base respectively, with 14 bases between them. This CDR3 spans 13 amino acids. CDR3 residues: CATNREGSYEQYF. The CDR3 DNA is TGTGCCACCAACAGGGAAGGTTCCTACGAGCAGTACTTC.

A few counts support this clone. V and J are TRBV9 and TRBJ1-1, with D tentatively TRBD1 (6 bases). V was clipped by 3 bases and J by 0 bases, with 9 bases between them. CDR1 and CDR2 (germline): SGDLS, YYNGEE. There are 14 residues in the CDR3. CDR3 in DNA: TGTGCCAGCAGCGGTGGGACACTGAACACTGAAGCTTTCTTT. It codes for CASSGGTLNTEAFF.

The chain has TRBV5-1 and TRBJ1-5; 7 nucleotides agree with TRBD1. The V and J ends lost 2 bases and 2 bases, in that order; junction bases with no gene match: 4. Germline assignment: CDR1 SGHRS and CDR2 YFSETQ. The CDR3 has 15 amino acids. CDR3 sequence (DNA): TGCGCCAGCAGCTTATCTGGACAGGGCAATCAGCCCCAGCATTTT. This codes for CASSLSGQGNQPQHF.

V is TRBV9 and J is TRBJ2-2; D perhaps matches TRBD1 (5 bases). The CDR3 has 14 residues. The germline CDR1 and CDR2 sequences are SGDLS and YYNGEE. The V end lost 0 bases, the J end lost 7 bases, and 10 bases lay between the germline ends. CDR3 DNA sequence: TGTGCCAGCAGCGTAGCAGGGTGGGACGGGGAGCTGTTTTTT. Its protein is CASSVAGWDGELFF.

The chain recombines TRBV5-4 with TRBJ2-7; TRBD2 aligns across 8 bases. This CDR3 contains 16 residues. CDR1 is SGHNT and CDR2 is YYREEE in the germline V gene (reference sequence). V trimming: 2 bases; J trimming: 1 base; junction bases outside the gene matches: 8. This CDR3 is CASSFLISGRSYEQYF. The CDR3 DNA follows: TGTGCCAGCAGCTTTCTAATCAGCGGGAGATCCTACGAGCAGTACTTC. The full variable domain, in which reference TRBV5-4 and TRBJ2-7 provide the parts outside the CDR3, is ETGVTQSPTHLIKTRGQQVTLRCSSQSGHNTVSWYQQALGQGPQFIFQYYREEENGRGNFPPRFSGLQFPNYSSELNVNALELDDSALYLCASSFLISGRSYEQYFGPGTRLTVT.

This chain links TRBV2 with TRBJ2-7; 7 bases match TRBD2. Germline V CDR1 and CDR2: SNHLY, FYNNEI. V lost 6 bases and J lost 0; bases outside the gene matches: 8. The CDR3 extends over 15 amino acids. The CDR3 DNA follows: TGTGCCAGCAGGCTACTAGCGCTGAACTCCTACGAGCAGTACTTC. It codes for CASRLLALNSYEQYF.

V usage is TRBV13 and J usage is TRBJ1-6; 7 bases line up with TRBD1. The CDR3 spans 14 residues. Trimming cost V 5 bases and J 8 bases; bases outside gene matches: 6. Germline V CDR1 and CDR2: PRHDT, FYEKMQ (reference sequence). The CDR3 region is CASSLDRADSPLHF. CDR3 coding DNA: TGTGCCAGCAGCCTAGACAGGGCAGATTCACCCCTCCACTTT.

The rearrangement joins TRBV7-3 to TRBJ1-3, with a weak D call TRBD1 (5 bases). CDR1 and CDR2 (germline): SGHTA, FQGTGA. This CDR3 is built from 18 residues. V was clipped by 5 bases and J by 0 bases, with 20 bases between them. This chain's CDR3 is CASSLNPWDSISGNTIYF. The CDR3 coding sequence is TGTGCCAGCAGCCTAAACCCCTGGGACTCAATCTCTGGAAACACCATATATTTT.

This clone has only one observation. The chain combines TRBV7-3 with TRBJ2-7, with D perhaps matching TRBD1 (6 bases). The CDR3 has 17 amino acids. Trimming left V 4 bases short and J 5 bases short, with 24 bases between. Germline values: CDR1 SGHTA, CDR2 FQGTGA. CDR3 sequence reads: CASSSKGGRFADDEQYF. The CDR3 DNA follows: TGTGCCAGCAGCTCCAAAGGGGGTCGATTCGCTGACGACGAGCAGTACTTC.

This chain's CDR3 is CASSQGGMGPNSYEQYF. In nucleotides, the CDR3 is TGTGCCAGCAGCCAAGGTGGGATGGGCCCCAACTCCTACGAGCAGTACTTC. The chain is built from TRBV4-2 and TRBJ2-7; D unresolved. The V and J ends lost 1 base and 0 bases respectively, with 16 bases between them. Germline CDR1 and CDR2: LGHNA and YNFKEQ. The CDR3 is 17 amino acids.

The chain links TRBV5-1 to TRBJ1-2; 8 nucleotides line up with TRBD1. V gave up 0 bases and J gave up 4 bases; unmatched junction bases: 8. This CDR3 has 16 residues. Germline CDR1 SGHRS, CDR2 YFSETQ. The CDR3 region is CASSLALTGGIYGYTF. CDR3 bases: TGCGCCAGCAGCTTGGCCTTAACAGGGGGTATCTATGGCTACACCTTC.

The J gene is TRBJ1-4, the V gene TRBV12-5, with a weak D call TRBD1 (5 bases). Germline V gene sequence: CDR1 LGHNT, CDR2 FRNRAP. The CDR3 is 14 amino acids. Trimming took 4 bases from V and 4 from J, leaving 10 bases between them. The CDR3 spells CASGSLGVNEKLFF. The CDR3 coding sequence is TGTGCTAGTGGTTCCTTAGGGGTTAATGAAAAACTGTTTTTT.

This clone was detected only a few times. This sequence joins TRBV7-3 and TRBJ1-1; the D is unclear. Trimming shortened V by 5 bases and J by 2 bases, and 12 bases separated the two germline ends. Germline-derived CDR1 and CDR2 are SGHTA and FQGTGA. This CDR3 has 14 residues. In nucleotides, the CDR3 is TGTGCCAGCAGCCCCTCCGGCAGTAACACTGAAGCTTTCTTT. The encoded protein is CASSPSGSNTEAFF.

CDR3 amino acids: CASSLTGLGPGELFF. CDR3 nucleotides: TGTGCCAGCAGCTTAACAGGGTTGGGACCCGGGGAGCTGTTTTTT. The chain recombines TRBV9 with TRBJ2-2; D might be TRBD1 (6 bases). CDR3 length equals 15 residues. V dropped 4 bases and J dropped 6 bases, with 16 bases sitting between them. The germline CDR1 and CDR2 sequences are SGDLS and YYNGEE.

The V and J genes are TRBV5-1 and TRBJ1-1; 7 nucleotides agree with TRBD1. V shed 2 bases and J 11 bases; nucleotides not matched to a gene: 12. The CDR3 is 14 amino acids. In germline, CDR1 is SGHRS, CDR2 YFSETQ. CDR3 residues: CASSFFRDRGSAFF. As DNA, the CDR3 is TGCGCCAGCAGCTTTTTCCGGGACAGAGGGTCCGCTTTCTTT.

The rearrangement joins TRBV2 to TRBJ1-5, with 8 bases fitting TRBD1. Germline CDR1 reads SNHLY; CDR2 reads FYNNEI. The ends lost 6 bases at V and 2 bases at J; junction bases unmatched: 6. This CDR3 contains 15 residues. The CDR3 region is CASSTTGGGNQPQHF. The CDR3 coding sequence is TGTGCCAGCAGCACCACAGGGGGTGGCAATCAGCCCCAGCATTTT.